A single sample gave rise to the 15 T cell receptor beta chains below, sequenced in a study of blood T cell repertoires in COVID-19. The protocol was immunoSEQ multiplex PCR, while the TCRdb copy is restricted to in-frame clones and leaves out a portion. The table shows around 95,000 clones, with about nine tenths occurring only once. The source material was peripheral blood. The receptors shown here come from a man aged 45-65 years with acute or convalescent COVID-19.

The rearrangement joins TRBV6-4 to TRBJ2-3; D uncertain. CDR1 is MRHNA, CDR2 SNTAGT, per germline. The CDR3 totals 15 residues. With 0 bases removed from V and 2 bases from J, the gap between germline ends came to 9 bases. CDR3 region: CASSDSTRVTDTQYF. For the CDR3, the DNA is TGTGCCAGCAGTGACTCGACTCGGGTCACAGATACGCAGTATTTT.

This clone was observed a single time. The chain uses TRBV24-1 and TRBJ2-1; 9 bases are a match to TRBD2. The CDR3 spans 16 residues. Unmatched junction bases numbered 7, after V lost 0 bases and J lost 8 bases. Germline CDR1 reads KGHDR; CDR2 reads SFDVKD. CDR3 in amino acids: CATSDLGLAGLDEQFF. CDR3 bases: TGTGCCACCAGTGATTTGGGGCTAGCGGGGTTGGATGAGCAGTTCTTC.

The V gene is TRBV9, the J gene TRBJ1-5, with TRBD1 identical over 10 bases. There are 16 residues in the CDR3. The germline V gene encodes CDR1 SGDLS and CDR2 YYNGEE. The J segment lost 6 bases and the V segment lost 0 bases, leaving 6 bases of the junction unmatched. CDR3 loop: CASSVVRGDRGQPQHF. The CDR3 bases are TGTGCCAGCAGCGTAGTACGCGGGGACAGGGGTCAGCCCCAGCATTTT.

The CDR3 DNA follows: TGCAGCGTCGCTTACAGTGGAAGGGGGGAGACCCAGTACTTC. It translates to CSVAYSGRGETQYF. V and J are TRBV29-1 and TRBJ2-5; D may be TRBD1 (6 bases). The CDR3 is 14 residues long. The germline V gene encodes CDR1 SQVTM and CDR2 ANQGSEA. V lost 6 bases to trimming and J lost 5 bases, with 19 bases between them.

The CDR3 sequence: CASSRWGGGTEAFF. The CDR3 region has the DNA TGTGCCAGCAGCCGCTGGGGGGGAGGCACTGAAGCTTTCTTT. V is TRBV14 and J is TRBJ1-1; maybe TRBD1 (5 bases). Germline CDR1 and CDR2: SGHDN and FVKESK. The germline V and J ends were trimmed by 4 bases and 4 bases, with 13 bases remaining between them. The CDR3 spans 14 residues.

The chain employs TRBV9 and TRBJ1-2, with 9 bases that match TRBD1. The V gene end was trimmed by 1 base and the J gene end by 8 bases; junction bases not matched to a gene: 3. The CDR3 sequence is 13 residues long. Germline V gene lookup returns CDR1 SGDLS and CDR2 YYNGEE. The CDR3 here is CASSVMDRGGYTF. DNA of the CDR3: TGTGCCAGCAGCGTAATGGACAGGGGAGGCTACACCTTC.

V gene TRBV10-3 combines with J gene TRBJ1-3; the D gene is possibly TRBD1 (6 bases). V lost 6 bases to trimming and J lost 8 bases, with 17 bases between them. Germline V gene data show CDR1 as ENHRY and CDR2 as SYGVKD. The CDR3 has 14 amino acids. The CDR3 region has the DNA TGTGCCATCAGACAACAGGGTGAAGTGGACACCATATATTTT. Translated, it gives CAIRQQGEVDTIYF.

In the case of this clone: This same CDR3 is encoded by further DNA sequences in the sample. The chain uses TRBV30 and TRBJ2-7; 11 bases are shared with TRBD1. CDR1 is GTSNPN and CDR2 is SVGIG in the germline V gene (reference sequence). The CDR3 sequence is 16 residues long. The V segment lost 2 bases and the J segment 0 bases; nucleotides outside the gene matches: 6. CDR3: CAWSRPGTGGSYEQYF. Here the CDR3 DNA reads TGTGCCTGGAGTAGACCCGGGACAGGGGGCTCCTACGAGCAGTACTTC.

The V gene is TRBV5-6, the J gene TRBJ2-5; D might be TRBD1 (7 bases). V was pared by 0 bases and J by 4 bases, with 16 bases between. CDR1 is SGHDT, CDR2 YYEEEE, per germline. CDR3 length: 16 residues. The CDR3 DNA sequence: TGTGCCAGCAGCTTGGAGGAGGGGGCGAGTCTAGAGACCCAGTACTTC. Its translation: CASSLEEGASLETQYF. Combining the CDR3 with reference TRBV5-6 and TRBJ2-5 gives the whole variable domain DAGVTQSPTHLIKTRGQQVTLRCSPKSGHDTVSWYQQALGQGPQFIFQYYEEEERQRGNFPDRFSGHQFPNYSSELNVNALLLGDSALYLCASSLEEGASLETQYFGPGTRLLVL.

This chain joins TRBV5-1 and TRBJ2-2, with 8 bases fitting TRBD2. This CDR3 has 15 residues. V lost 0 bases to trimming and J lost 5 bases; unmatched junction nucleotides: 3. In germline, CDR1 is SGHRS, CDR2 YFSETQ. The CDR3 DNA follows: TGCGCCAGCAGCTTGGCCGCTAGCGGGACCGGGGAGCTGTTTTTT. As protein: CASSLAASGTGELFF. Full variable domain (remainder filled in from reference TRBV5-1 and TRBJ2-2): KAGVTQTPRYLIKTRGQQVTLSCSPISGHRSVSWYQQTPGQGLQFLFEYFSETQRNKGNFPGRFSGRQFSNSRSEMNVSTLELGDSALYLCASSLAASGTGELFFGEGSRLTVL.

The chain combines TRBV11-2 with TRBJ2-1, with 9 bases aligning to TRBD2. V was clipped by 1 base and J by 4 bases; unmatched bases: 8. CDR3 length equals 17 residues. Germline-derived CDR1 and CDR2 are SGHAT and FQNNGV. The CDR3 protein is CASSLVVSGSRYNEQFF. The CDR3 DNA follows: TGTGCCAGCAGCTTAGTCGTTAGCGGGAGTCGATACAATGAGCAGTTCTTC.

This clone was detected only a few times. The rearrangement links TRBV7-8 to TRBJ2-7; a weak D match, TRBD2 (5 bases). Germline CDR1 and CDR2: SGHVS and FQNEAQ. V was pared by 3 bases and J by 2 bases, with 8 bases between. The CDR3 is made up of 13 amino acids. The CDR3 DNA follows: TGTGCCAGCAGCTTCAAGAGGGCCTACGAGCAGTACTTC. This gives the protein CASSFKRAYEQYF.

The rearrangement uses TRBV6-4 and TRBJ2-1; 10 positions match TRBD1. The CDR3 is 15 amino acids. J lost 3 bases, V lost 4 bases, and 3 bases had no gene match. Per the germline V gene, CDR1 is MRHNA and CDR2 is SNTAGT. CDR3 protein: CASSGRTGGYNEQFF. For the CDR3, the DNA is TGTGCCAGCAGTGGTAGGACAGGGGGCTACAATGAGCAGTTCTTC.

The chain carries TRBV15 and TRBJ2-2; D is perhaps TRBD2 (6 bases). There are 15 residues in the CDR3. CDR1 is LNHNV, CDR2 YYDKDF, per germline (reference sequence). Trimming stripped 1 base from V and 5 bases from J, with 11 bases between. The DNA for the CDR3 is TGTGCCACCAGCAGAGGCGGGGAATATACCGGGGAGCTGTTTTTT. It codes for CATSRGGEYTGELFF. The variable domain in full, with the rest retrieved from reference TRBV15 and TRBJ2-2, is DAMVIQNPRYQVTQFGKPVTLSCSQTLNHNVMYWYQQKSSQAPKLLFHYYDKDFNNEADTPDNFQSRRPNTSFCFLDIRSPGLGDTAMYLCATSRGGEYTGELFFGEGSRLTVL.

V usage is TRBV9 and J usage is TRBJ1-5; D is undetermined. Germline loops: CDR1 SGDLS, CDR2 YYNGEE. This CDR3 is 14 amino acids long. Deletions cut 0 bases from V and 0 bases from J, with 4 bases between. The CDR3 reads CASSVGSSNQPQHF. For the CDR3, the DNA is TGTGCCAGCAGCGTAGGTAGTAGCAATCAGCCCCAGCATTTT.